These 32 T cell receptor beta chains were all obtained from the same sample, sequenced in a study of OX40 agonist ivuxolimab in advanced cancers. The table came from immunoSEQ multiplex PCR; TCRdb's copy has only in-frame clones and leaves some out. Here the sample spans more than 50,000 clones, approximately 84% being singletons. This specimen consisted of CD4+ or CD8+ T cells sorted from blood, obtained in a trial of the OX40 agonist ivuxolimab. These receptors came from an adult with an advanced solid tumor such as melanoma, head and neck, liver or kidney cancer.

The V call is TRBV5-1, the J call TRBJ2-1; D uncertain. The germline gives CDR1 SGHRS, CDR2 YFSETQ. Trimming took off 7 bases at V and 5 bases at J, with 13 bases between the two ends. The CDR3 is made up of 13 amino acids. The CDR3 loop reads CASSFQTDNEQFF. The CDR3 nucleotides are TGCGCCAGCTCGTTCCAGACTGACAATGAGCAGTTCTTC.

The rearrangement uses TRBV28 and TRBJ2-1; 8 nucleotides match TRBD1. Germline CDR1 MDHEN, CDR2 SYDVKM. J was trimmed by 5 bases and V by 6 bases; bases with no gene match: 9. This CDR3 has 15 residues. The DNA for the CDR3 is TGTGCCAGCAGACCCTGGGACAGGTTCAACAATGAGCAGTTCTTC. Protein: CASRPWDRFNNEQFF.

The chain uses TRBV7-9 and TRBJ2-7; D is uncertain. Looked up from germline, CDR1 is SEHNR and CDR2 is FQNEAQ (reference sequence). Trimming removed 3 bases from V and 4 bases from J, with 7 bases in between. This CDR3 is built from 12 residues. The CDR3 sequence is CASSFSGYEQYF. The CDR3 DNA is TGTGCCAGCAGCTTTTCTGGGTACGAGCAGTACTTC.

This chain connects TRBV7-2 to TRBJ2-7; 14 bases are a match to TRBD2. The V and J ends lost 5 bases and 6 bases, in that order; junction bases with no gene match: 6. Germline CDR1 reads SGHTA; CDR2 reads FQGNSA. The CDR3 length is 15 residues. The CDR3 coding sequence is TGTGCCAGCAGCCCCGGACTAGCGGGAGGTCCCGAGCAGTACTTC. It translates to CASSPGLAGGPEQYF.

The CDR3 here is CASSEDSRGYEQYF. Written as DNA, the CDR3 is TGCGCCAGCAGCGAGGACAGCCGCGGCTACGAGCAGTACTTC. The J gene is TRBJ2-7, the V gene TRBV5-1; weak D call: TRBD1 (6 bases). This CDR3 is built from 14 residues. The germline V and J ends were trimmed by 4 bases and 3 bases, with 14 bases remaining between them. Germline V gene data show CDR1 as SGHRS and CDR2 as YFSETQ.

With regard to this clone: The junction differs from germline at one of its ends, possibly a read error. This chain joins TRBV2 and TRBJ2-7; D gene unclear. The CDR3 spans 13 residues. Germline lookup yields CDR1 SNHLY and CDR2 FYNNEI. CDR3 residues: CASSEGRAYEQYF. In nucleotides, the CDR3 is TGTGCCAGCAGCGAAGGAAGAGCCTACGAGCAGTACTTC.

CDR3 nucleotide sequence: TGTGCCAGCAGCTTAGAAGGAAACCTTAGCACAGATACGCAGTATTTT. Encoded protein: CASSLEGNLSTDTQYF. The V call is TRBV13, the J call TRBJ2-3; no clear D gene. Deletions cut 1 base from V and 0 bases from J, with 11 bases between. The CDR3 has 16 residues. From germline, CDR1 is PRHDT and CDR2 FYEKMQ (reference sequence).

The chain employs TRBV2 and TRBJ2-3, with D unresolved. Trimming shortened V by 6 bases and J by 5 bases, and 3 bases separated the two germline ends. This CDR3 is 10 amino acids long. Germline V CDR1 and CDR2: SNHLY, FYNNEI. The CDR3 loop is CASRGDTQYF. CDR3 in DNA: TGTGCCAGCAGGGGAGATACGCAGTATTTT.

The rearrangement uses TRBV9 and TRBJ1-2; D is undetermined. The CDR3 consists of 16 residues. Trimming left V 4 bases short and J 1 base short, with 17 bases between. The germline V gene has CDR1 SGDLS and CDR2 YYNGEE. The CDR3 nucleotides are TGTGCCAGCAGCTCGGATCTGCCGAATCTTAACTATGGCTACACCTTC. Translation: CASSSDLPNLNYGYTF.

This chain links TRBV7-8 with TRBJ1-1; tentatively, D is TRBD1 (5 bases). This CDR3 comprises 14 residues. CDR1 is SGHVS and CDR2 is FQNEAQ in the germline V gene. V lost 5 bases and J lost 4, with 14 bases in between. The CDR3 nucleotides read TGTGCCAGCAGCCCAGGGAGGCTCGTCACTGAAGCTTTCTTT. The encoded protein is CASSPGRLVTEAFF.

The gene calls are TRBV2 and TRBJ2-1; unclear D gene. CDR3 length: 12 amino acids. CDR1 is SNHLY, CDR2 FYNNEI, per germline. V lost 4 bases and J lost 7, with 8 bases in between. The CDR3 bases are TGTGCCAGCAGTGTATCCGGGAATGAGCAGTTCTTC. It codes for CASSVSGNEQFF.

The genes are TRBV11-3 and TRBJ2-7; 12 bases are a match to TRBD2. Per the germline V gene, CDR1 is SGHNT and CDR2 is YENEEA. The CDR3 extends over 13 amino acids. The trim removed 6 bases at V and 5 bases at J, leaving 2 bases unmatched. CDR3 residues: CASRTSGSNEQYF. CDR3 in DNA: TGTGCCAGCAGGACTAGCGGGAGTAACGAGCAGTACTTC. The variable domain in full, completed from reference TRBV11-3 and TRBJ2-7, reads EAGVVQSPRYKIIEKKQPVAFWCNPISGHNTLYWYLQNLGQGPELLIRYENEEAVDDSQLPKDRFSAERLKGVDSTLKIQPAELGDSAVYLCASRTSGSNEQYFGPGTRLTVT.

V gene TRBV19 combines with J gene TRBJ2-3; a weak D match, TRBD1 (6 bases). V lost 5 bases and J 4 bases, leaving 13 bases between the germline ends. Germline-derived CDR1 and CDR2 are LNHDA and SQIVND (reference sequence). CDR3 length equals 14 residues. CDR3 coding DNA: TGTGCCAGTAGTCAGGGGCGGATTTCAGATACGCAGTATTTT. Translating it yields CASSQGRISDTQYF.

V is TRBV5-1 and J is TRBJ2-7, with 9 nucleotides matching TRBD1. In germline, CDR1 is SGHRS, CDR2 YFSETQ. After removal of 0 bases from V and 5 bases from J, the junction contained 6 bases not matched to a gene. This CDR3 is built from 15 residues. CDR3 region: CASSLAGTGTHEQYF. In DNA, the CDR3 is TGCGCCAGCAGCTTGGCAGGGACAGGGACCCACGAGCAGTACTTC.

The chain uses TRBV11-1 and TRBJ2-7, with unresolved D. Trimming stripped 4 bases from V and 2 bases from J, with 15 bases between. The CDR3 is 15 amino acids. Germline values: CDR1 SGHAT, CDR2 FQDESV (reference sequence). CDR3 nucleotides: TGTGCCAGCAGCTCCTCTACCGGATTGCCCTACGAGCAGTACTTC. Its translation: CASSSSTGLPYEQYF.

The chain recombines TRBV14 with TRBJ2-3; 7 bases line up with TRBD1. CDR3 length: 15 residues. Unmatched junction bases numbered 3, after V lost 0 bases and J lost 3 bases. Germline CDR1 SGHDN, CDR2 FVKESK. Here the CDR3 DNA reads TGTGCCAGCAGCCAAGAGTTACAGGGGACAGATACGCAGTATTTT. This translates into CASSQELQGTDTQYF.

The chain combines TRBV7-2 with TRBJ2-5, with D tentatively TRBD2 (5 bases). Gene TRBJ2-7 matches the end of the DNA better, so the J call may be wrong. The CDR3 runs 16 residues. Germline loops: CDR1 SGHTA, CDR2 FQGNSA. DNA for the CDR3: TGTGCCAGCAGCTCCGAAGGGTTAGCGAGAACCTACGAGCAGTACTTC. Residues: CASSSEGLARTYEQYF.

With respect to this clone: A read error may account for a junction end that differs from germline. This rearrangement joins TRBV7-7 to TRBJ2-7; D remains unclear. This CDR3 has 13 amino acids. Germline V gene data show CDR1 as SSHAT and CDR2 as FNYEAQ (reference sequence). CDR3 region: CASSIHHSYEQYF. Here the CDR3 DNA reads TGTGCTAGCAGCATTCACCACTCCTACGAGCAGTACTTC. Full variable domain (rest looked up from reference TRBV7-7 and TRBJ2-7): GAGVSQSPRYKVTKRGQDVTLRCDPISSHATLYWYQQALGQGPEFLTYFNYEAQPDKSGLPSDRFSAERPEGSISTLTIQRTEQRDSAMYRCASSIHHSYEQYFGPGTRLTVT.

The V call is TRBV4-2, the J call TRBJ2-7, with D perhaps TRBD2 (5 bases). Germline CDR1 reads LGHNA; CDR2 reads YNFKEQ. Trimming pared 0 bases from V and 2 bases from J, leaving 20 bases between. CDR3 length: 18 residues. CDR3: CASSQDRVGRVATYEQYF. CDR3 DNA: TGTGCCAGCAGCCAAGATCGGGTTGGGCGGGTCGCAACCTACGAGCAGTACTTC.

J is TRBJ2-2 and V is TRBV5-4; D might be TRBD1 or TRBD2, each matching 5 bases. V lost 0 bases, J lost 3 bases, and 15 bases lay in between. Germline CDR1 and CDR2: SGHNT and YYREEE (reference sequence). This CDR3 has 17 residues. The CDR3 sequence: CASSLDGVGHDTGELFF. CDR3 nucleotide sequence: TGTGCCAGCAGCTTGGACGGGGTGGGGCACGACACCGGGGAGCTGTTTTTT. The full variable domain, rest sourced from reference TRBV5-4 and TRBJ2-2, is ETGVTQSPTHLIKTRGQQVTLRCSSQSGHNTVSWYQQALGQGPQFIFQYYREEENGRGNFPPRFSGLQFPNYSSELNVNALELDDSALYLCASSLDGVGHDTGELFFGEGSRLTVL.

This chain connects TRBV19 to TRBJ2-3; 10 bases fit TRBD2. V lost 5 bases and J lost 0; bases outside the gene matches: 5. The germline CDR1 and CDR2 sequences are LNHDA and SQIVND (reference sequence). This CDR3 is built from 16 residues. CDR3 DNA: TGTGCCAGTAGTTCTAGCGGGAGCACTAGCACAGATACGCAGTATTTT. It codes for CASSSSGSTSTDTQYF. The full variable domain, its missing parts supplied by reference TRBV19 and TRBJ2-3, is DGGITQSPKYLFRKEGQNVTLSCEQNLNHDAMYWYRQDPGQGLRLIYYSQIVNDFQKGDIAEGYSVSREKKESFPLTVTSAQKNPTAFYLCASSSSGSTSTDTQYFGPGTRLTVL.

The chain employs TRBV7-9 and TRBJ1-1; no clear D. Per germline, CDR1 SEHNR and CDR2 FQNEAQ (reference sequence). This CDR3 region has 12 residues. V dropped 8 bases and J dropped 1 base, with 8 bases sitting between them. In DNA, the CDR3 is TGTGCCAGCGGTTACACGAACACTGAAGCTTTCTTT. This sequence encodes CASGYTNTEAFF.

The chain is built from TRBV9 and TRBJ2-1; either TRBD1 or TRBD2 may fit D (6 bases each). Germline CDR1 is SGDLS and CDR2 is YYNGEE. V was cut by 0 bases and J by 6 bases, with 16 bases left in between. This CDR3 has 16 residues. The DNA for the CDR3 is TGTGCCAGCAGCGTAGAGGGGGGCCTCCTCGTCAATGAGCAGTTCTTC. Its translation is CASSVEGGLLVNEQFF.

The chain uses TRBV6-6 and TRBJ2-5, with a weak D call TRBD2 (6 bases). Germline CDR1 and CDR2: MNHNY and SVGAGI (reference sequence). The V end was cut by 7 bases, the J end by 4 bases, with 13 bases between. The CDR3 totals 13 residues. CDR3 in amino acids: CASMRAEGETQYF. Here the CDR3 DNA reads TGTGCCAGCATGCGGGCGGAGGGAGAGACCCAGTACTTC.

The chain carries TRBV11-2 and TRBJ2-1; 11 bases are shared with TRBD2. J lost 9 bases, V lost 3 bases, and 4 bases had no gene match. This CDR3 region has 14 residues. Germline CDR1 is SGHAT and CDR2 is FQNNGV. The CDR3: CASSFTSGSGEQFF. In DNA, the CDR3 is TGTGCCAGCAGCTTTACTAGCGGGAGTGGTGAGCAGTTCTTC.

CDR3 DNA: TGTGCCAGTAGTCCCCGGACTAGCCGTGACAATGAGCAGTTCTTC. Amino acids: CASSPRTSRDNEQFF. The chain combines TRBV19 with TRBJ2-1, with 8 bases identical to TRBD2. This CDR3 has 15 residues. V shed 5 bases and J 5 bases; nucleotides not matched to a gene: 8. CDR1 is LNHDA and CDR2 is SQIVND in the germline V gene (reference sequence).

The chain has TRBV6-6 and TRBJ2-1, with D uncertain. Trimming took off 6 bases at V and 7 bases at J, with 7 bases between the two ends. This CDR3 is built from 11 residues. Germline V CDR1 and CDR2: MNHNY, SVGAGI (reference sequence). The CDR3 sequence: CASRTINEQFF. In DNA, the CDR3 is TGTGCCAGCAGAACGATTAATGAGCAGTTCTTC.

The CDR3 loop reads CASSANSGQAGGELFF. CDR3 nucleotide sequence: TGTGCCAGCAGCGCCAATTCGGGACAGGCGGGCGGGGAGCTGTTTTTT. The rearrangement links TRBV9 to TRBJ2-2, with 8 bases that match TRBD1. Germline V gives CDR1 SGDLS, CDR2 YYNGEE. The CDR3 is 16 amino acids. V was clipped by 3 bases and J by 7 bases; unmatched bases: 11.

CDR3 in DNA: TGTGCCAGCAGTTCGACAGGGGGGGGTCTAGCGGGAGTCACCGGGGAGCTGTTTTTT. Encoded protein: CASSSTGGGLAGVTGELFF. The chain combines TRBV27 with TRBJ2-2, with D perhaps TRBD2 (10 bases). Trimming removed 4 bases at V and 4 bases at J, with 25 bases between. Germline loops: CDR1 MNHEY, CDR2 SMNVEV (reference sequence). CDR3 length: 19 amino acids.

The chain employs TRBV14 and TRBJ2-3, with no clear D. The CDR3 runs 16 residues. Trimming shortened V by 0 bases and J by 0 bases, and 10 bases separated the two germline ends. Germline loops: CDR1 SGHDN, CDR2 FVKESK. This chain's CDR3 is CASSQDMGSSTDTQYF. Here the CDR3 DNA reads TGTGCCAGCAGCCAAGATATGGGGTCTAGCACAGATACGCAGTATTTT.

V gene TRBV5-1 combines with J gene TRBJ1-1; D not certain. Trimming removed 0 bases at V and 1 base at J, with 7 bases between. This CDR3 has 14 residues. Germline V lookup: CDR1 SGHRS, CDR2 YFSETQ. The CDR3 region has the DNA TGCGCCAGCAGCTTGGATCAGGAGAACACTGAAGCTTTCTTT. Translation: CASSLDQENTEAFF. Full variable domain (outside the CDR3, taken from reference TRBV5-1 and TRBJ1-1): KAGVTQTPRYLIKTRGQQVTLSCSPISGHRSVSWYQQTPGQGLQFLFEYFSETQRNKGNFPGRFSGRQFSNSRSEMNVSTLELGDSALYLCASSLDQENTEAFFGQGTRLTVV.

The V and J genes are TRBV5-1 and TRBJ2-5, with D possibly matching TRBD1 (5 bases). The CDR3 sequence is 13 residues long. CDR1 is SGHRS, CDR2 YFSETQ, per germline. Trimming cost V 2 bases and J 4 bases, with 9 bases left between them. The CDR3 loop is CASSFQGSETQYF. For the CDR3, the DNA is TGCGCCAGCAGCTTTCAGGGATCAGAGACCCAGTACTTC.